These T cell receptor beta chains were read from a single sample in a study of blood T cell repertoires in COVID-19. The method was immunoSEQ multiplex PCR; TCRdb's version includes in-frame clones alone and lacks a portion of them. The sample shows around 120,000 clones, 60% to 85% of them seen only once. Sequencing was carried out using peripheral blood. These receptors came from a man aged 70 or older with acute or convalescent COVID-19. Both conserved end residues are part of each CDR3. D genes are given only for firm matches. Size tells how often a clone was seen (once, few, many) or the class of an expanded clone, and some rows leave it out.

>TRBJ2-7|once|TRBD2|TRBV15
CATSRDRLAGYEQYF
TGTGCCACCAGCAGAGATCGACTAGCAGGCTACGAGCAGTACTTC
>TRBJ2-1|NA|NA|TRBV7-5
CARSLVASGRLNEQFF
TGTGCCAGAAGCTTAGTGGCTAGCGGGAGATTGAATGAGCAGTTCTTC
>TRBJ1-5|NA|NA|TRBV18
CASSPAQGRSNQPQHF
TGTGCCAGCTCACCTGCCCAGGGAAGGAGCAATCAGCCCCAGCATTTT
>TRBJ2-1|NA|NA|TRBV21-1
CASSNGGLAVVNEQFF
TGTGCCAGCAGCAATGGAGGACTAGCGGTGGTCAATGAGCAGTTCTTC
>TRBJ2-7|NA|TRBD2|TRBV24-1
CATSDPLSSGTLYEQYF
TGTGCCACCAGTGACCCACTTTCTAGCGGGACCCTATACGAGCAGTACTTC
>TRBJ1-4|once|NA|TRBV7-9
CASSPEGRGEKLFF
TGTGCCAGCAGCCCCGAGGGCAGGGGTGAAAAACTGTTTTTT
>TRBJ2-1|NA|NA|TRBV4-1
CASSLEAATAPNNEQFF
TGCGCCAGCAGCCTAGAGGCAGCGACTGCCCCTAACAATGAGCAGTTCTTC
>TRBJ2-7|NA|TRBD1|TRBV18
CASSPGQVSYEQYF
TGTGCCAGCTCACCGGGACAGGTATCCTACGAGCAGTACTTC
>TRBJ1-5|NA|TRBD1|TRBV6-6
CASSPRQGIGNQPQHF
TGTGCCAGCAGTCCTAGACAGGGCATAGGAAATCAGCCCCAGCATTTT
>TRBJ1-2|NA|NA|TRBV28
CASREPGSNYGYTF
TGTGCCAGCAGGGAACCAGGGTCTAACTATGGCTACACCTTC
>TRBJ2-7|few|NA|TRBV7-8
CASSEQIEQYF
TGTGCCAGCAGCGAACAGATCGAGCAGTACTTC
>TRBJ1-1|NA|TRBD1|TRBV9
CASSSGQVGTEAFF
TGTGCCAGCAGCTCCGGACAGGTGGGGACTGAAGCTTTCTTT
>TRBJ1-2|medium-sized|TRBD1|TRBV6-5
CASSFLTGAHHGGYTF
TGTGCCAGCAGTTTCCTGACAGGGGCGCACCATGGAGGCTACACCTTC
>TRBJ1-6|NA|NA|TRBV30
CAWSVLRANSPLHF
TGTGCCTGGAGTGTACTCAGGGCCAATTCACCCCTCCACTTT
>TRBJ2-1|NA|TRBD2|TRBV20-1
CSASLAGTAGNEQFF
TGCAGTGCTAGTTTAGCGGGCACCGCGGGCAATGAGCAGTTCTTC
>TRBJ2-3|NA|TRBD2|TRBV20-1
CSASPGLAGGADTQYF
TGCAGTGCTAGTCCGGGACTAGCGGGAGGTGCAGATACGCAGTATTTT
>TRBJ2-1|few|TRBD1|TRBV2
CASTRDRDNEQFF
TGTGCCAGCACCCGGGACAGAGACAATGAGCAGTTCTTC
>TRBJ2-2|few|NA|TRBV7-9
CASSPEAGGELFF
TGTGCCAGCAGCCCCGAGGCCGGCGGGGAGCTGTTTTTT
>TRBJ1-2|NA|TRBD1|TRBV11-2
CASTSLLRGSYTF
TGTGCCAGCACCTCCCTACTCAGGGGGAGCTACACCTTC
>TRBJ1-5|NA|TRBD1|TRBV5-1
CASSLQGGNQPQHF
TGCGCCAGCAGCTTACAGGGGGGCAATCAGCCCCAGCATTTT
>TRBJ2-3|once|TRBD2|TRBV20-1
CSASKQGLASDTQYF
TGCAGTGCTAGTAAGCAAGGACTAGCTTCTGATACGCAGTATTTT
>TRBJ1-5|NA|TRBD1|TRBV5-1
CASSLGQDSDQPQHF
TGCGCCAGCAGCCTGGGACAGGACTCGGATCAGCCCCAGCATTTT
>TRBJ2-1|NA|TRBD2|TRBV6-5
CASSPSGSTYNEQFF
TGTGCCAGCAGCCCCAGCGGGAGCACCTACAATGAGCAGTTCTTC
>TRBJ2-3|NA|TRBD2|TRBV29-1
CSGGLAGVPTDTQYF
TGCAGCGGGGGACTAGCGGGAGTCCCCACAGATACGCAGTATTTT
>TRBJ1-1|NA|NA|TRBV14
CASSQDPGRVDTEAFF
TGTGCCAGCAGCCAAGATCCGGGGAGGGTAGACACTGAAGCTTTCTTT
>TRBJ2-3|NA|NA|TRBV7-9
CASSSRQSSTDTQYF
TGTGCCAGCAGCTCGCGACAGTCTAGCACAGATACGCAGTATTTT
>TRBJ2-3|NA|NA|TRBV29-1
CSVVYETDTQYF
TGCAGCGTTGTTTACGAGACAGATACGCAGTATTTT
>TRBJ2-1|NA|TRBD2|TRBV20-1
CSASLESSGGALGSLF
TGCAGTGCTAGTTTGGAATCTAGCGGGGGGGCCCTCGGTTCACTCTTC
>TRBJ2-1|NA|NA|TRBV6-5
CASSYSADNEQFF
TGTGCCAGCAGTTACTCGGCAGACAATGAGCAGTTCTTC
>TRBJ1-2|NA|NA|TRBV3-1/TRBV3-2
CASSLDLLSGYTF
TGTGCCAGCAGCCTTGACTTGCTATCTGGCTACACCTTC
>TRBJ1-2|NA|NA|TRBV11-2
CASSLGLGEGSYGYTF
TGTGCCAGCAGCTTAGGCCTAGGGGAAGGTAGCTATGGCTACACCTTC
>TRBJ1-1|NA|TRBD1|TRBV11-2
CASSKSTGRSTEAFF
TGTGCCAGCAGCAAATCGACAGGGAGGAGCACTGAAGCTTTCTTT
>TRBJ2-7|NA|TRBD1|TRBV27
CASGTGDSYEQYF
TGTGCCAGCGGGACAGGGGATTCCTACGAGCAGTACTTC
>TRBJ2-7|few|NA|TRBV28
CASSPPRNPQYF
TGTGCCAGCAGTCCCCCCAGGAATCCTCAGTACTTC
>TRBJ2-3|NA|NA|TRBV6-2/TRBV6-3
CASSHQVQPGDTQYF
TGTGCCAGCAGTCACCAAGTTCAGCCCGGGGATACGCAGTATTTT
>TRBJ1-3|NA|NA|TRBV5-1
CASSTGTTTSDTIYF
TGCGCCAGCAGCACAGGGACAACGACCTCGGACACCATATATTTT
>TRBJ2-5|NA|NA|TRBV29-1
CSVAKGSVETQYF
TGCAGCGTCGCGAAAGGGAGTGTAGAGACCCAGTACTTC
>TRBJ1-1|NA|NA|TRBV6-5
CASSTVVNTEAFF
TGTGCCAGCAGTACGGTGGTGAACACTGAAGCTTTCTTT
>TRBJ2-3|NA|NA|TRBV28
CASSLAAGGRTDTQYF
TGTGCCAGCAGTTTAGCCGCGGGCGGGCGCACAGATACGCAGTATTTT
>TRBJ1-3|NA|NA|TRBV10-3
CAISEGAVGNTIYF
TGTGCCATCAGTGAGGGGGCGGTCGGAAACACCATATATTTT
>TRBJ2-7|NA|TRBD1|TRBV4-1
CASSPRQGLSYEQYF
TGCGCCAGCAGCCCCCGACAGGGCCTCAGCTACGAGCAGTACTTC
>TRBJ1-2|NA|TRBD1|TRBV15
CATSIDREVGYTF
TGTGCCACCAGCATTGACAGGGAGGTTGGCTACACCTTC
>TRBJ1-2|once|TRBD1|TRBV11-1
CASSPGQGGYGYTF
TGTGCCAGCAGCCCGGGACAGGGCGGCTATGGCTACACCTTC
>TRBJ2-3|NA|NA|TRBV3-1/TRBV3-2
CASSQVLAADTQYF
TGTGCCAGCAGCCAAGTTCTAGCAGCAGATACGCAGTATTTT
>TRBJ2-1|NA|TRBD2|TRBV28
CASRPLSGRALRYNEQFF
TGTGCCAGCAGACCCCTTAGCGGGAGGGCCCTGAGATACAATGAGCAGTTCTTC
>TRBJ1-5|few|TRBD1|TRBV10-3
CAISVGDRAGGNQPQHF
TGTGCCATCAGTGTCGGGGACAGGGCTGGAGGCAATCAGCCCCAGCATTTT
>TRBJ1-1|NA|TRBD1|TRBV5-1
CASSTQGAGTEAFF
TGCGCCAGCAGTACCCAGGGGGCCGGCACTGAAGCTTTCTTT
>TRBJ2-4|once|NA|TRBV27
CASTVPGVNIQYF
TGTGCCAGCACGGTCCCGGGGGTAAACATTCAGTACTTC
>TRBJ2-1|NA|NA|TRBV9
CASSVAPYNEQFF
TGTGCCAGCAGCGTGGCTCCCTACAATGAGCAGTTCTTC